This TCR beta chain was captured in a study of blood T cell repertoires in COVID-19. Study at large: There were acute and convalescent COVID-19 samples, and they came from the United States, Italy and Spain. Sample material is recorded as cDNA or gDNA derived from T cells, B-cell-depleted T cells, or PBMCs.

Authors' data handling: Amplification with reference gene primers provided the estimates of nucleated cell counts. The data were produced by immunoSEQ multiplex PCR, yet TCRdb's version contains in-frame clones alone and is incomplete. The V and J calls and clone size come from that table; D and trimming were worked out from the DNA. Here the sample spans 120,000 or so clones, 85% to 90% being singletons. The germline CDR1 and CDR2 sequences are MDHEN and SYDVKM. Trimming cost V 2 bases and J 7 bases; bases outside gene matches: 4. This CDR3 has 13 residues. The chain carries TRBV28 and TRBJ1-2; 7 nucleotides line up with TRBD1. Sequenced input: peripheral blood. The sequence came from a man in his 70s with active or convalescent COVID-19. This chain's CDR3 is CASSLQGESGYTF. CDR3 nucleotide sequence: TGTGCCAGCAGTTTACAGGGGGAGAGTGGCTACACCTTC.